A selection of T cell receptor beta chains follows, all from one sample in a study of cytomegalovirus exposure and HLA in healthy donors. Data came from immunoSEQ multiplex PCR; TCRdb stores just in-frame clones and leaves some out. The sample lists 95,000 to 110,000 clones, roughly 75% occurring once. The specimen sequenced was PBMCs. The receptors originated from a woman aged 40 to 50 in good health and CMV-seronegative. Each CDR3 is given with its conserved first and last residue. D genes are given only for firm matches. The size entry is marked missing in some rows and otherwise reads once, few, many or a size class.

J gene: TRBJ2-7
V gene: TRBV25-1
clone size: NA
CDR3 length: 12
D gene: TRBD1
CDR3 protein: CASIGQGYEQYF
CDR3 DNA: TGTGCCAGCATAGGACAGGGGTACGAGCAGTACTTC

J gene: TRBJ2-1
V gene: TRBV9
clone size: NA
CDR3 length: 15
D gene: TRBD1
CDR3 protein: CASSVGSAGGNEQFF
CDR3 DNA: TGTGCCAGCAGCGTAGGCTCGGCAGGGGGCAATGAGCAGTTCTTC

J gene: TRBJ2-1
V gene: TRBV27
clone size: NA
CDR3 length: 17
D gene: NA
CDR3 protein: CASSPPPGLRIYNEQFF
CDR3 DNA: TGTGCCAGCAGTCCCCCGCCGGGTCTCCGAATCTACAATGAGCAGTTCTTC

J gene: TRBJ2-3
V gene: TRBV25-1
clone size: few
CDR3 length: 16
D gene: TRBD2
CDR3 protein: CASSFSRAGPSDTQYF
CDR3 DNA: TGTGCCAGCTCATTCTCTCGAGCGGGACCCTCAGATACGCAGTATTTT

J gene: TRBJ2-7
V gene: TRBV4-3
clone size: NA
CDR3 length: 16
D gene: NA
CDR3 protein: CASSQGQEGGGWEQYF
CDR3 DNA: TGCGCCAGCAGCCAAGGGCAAGAGGGGGGAGGGTGGGAGCAGTACTTC

J gene: TRBJ2-1
V gene: TRBV28
clone size: NA
CDR3 length: 16
D gene: TRBD2
CDR3 protein: CARIAGQDPGHNEQFF
CDR3 DNA: TGTGCCAGGATAGCGGGACAAGATCCAGGCCACAATGAGCAGTTCTTC

J gene: TRBJ2-3
V gene: TRBV7-9
clone size: NA
CDR3 length: 17
D gene: NA
CDR3 protein: CASSLSLSVTHTDTQYF
CDR3 DNA: TGTGCCAGCAGCTTATCTCTCTCGGTGACTCACACAGATACGCAGTATTTT

J gene: TRBJ2-7
V gene: TRBV15
clone size: NA
CDR3 length: 13
D gene: NA
CDR3 protein: CATADRRTYEQYF
CDR3 DNA: TGTGCCACCGCCGACAGGCGTACCTACGAGCAGTACTTC

J gene: TRBJ2-3
V gene: TRBV11-2
clone size: NA
CDR3 length: 16
D gene: TRBD1
CDR3 protein: CASSLHRGLTTDTQYF
CDR3 DNA: TGTGCCAGCAGCTTACACAGGGGGTTGACTACAGATACGCAGTATTTT

J gene: TRBJ1-2
V gene: TRBV19
clone size: few
CDR3 length: 13
D gene: TRBD1
CDR3 protein: CATSRGQGLGYTF
CDR3 DNA: TGTGCCACAAGTAGGGGACAGGGCCTAGGCTACACCTTC